This entry lists 2 T cell receptor beta chains sequenced from one sample in a study of blood T cell repertoires in COVID-19. Libraries were prepared by immunoSEQ multiplex PCR; TCRdb keeps only in-frame clonotypes and omits some of them. The data contain tens of thousands of clones, 85% to 90% of them singletons. The sequenced sample consisted of peripheral blood. These receptors all come from a man in his 70s with active COVID-19.

The J gene is TRBJ1-2, the V gene TRBV5-5; D perhaps matches TRBD1 (5 bases). Trimming pared 4 bases from V and 6 bases from J, leaving 16 bases between. Germline assignment: CDR1 SGHKS and CDR2 YYEKEE (reference sequence). The CDR3 runs to 14 residues. This chain's CDR3 is CASSLEVSGHGYTF. In DNA form, the CDR3 reads TGTGCCAGCAGCCTGGAGGTCTCAGGGCATGGCTACACCTTC.

The rearrangement joins TRBV12-3 or TRBV12-4 to TRBJ1-1, with D possibly TRBD1 on 5 matching bases. The CDR3 sequence is 12 residues long. Trimming removed 6 bases at V and 11 bases at J, with 16 bases between. The CDR3 loop is CASSPTLGGAFF. The DNA of the CDR3 is TGTGCCAGCAGCCCGACCTTGGGGGGGGCTTTCTTT.